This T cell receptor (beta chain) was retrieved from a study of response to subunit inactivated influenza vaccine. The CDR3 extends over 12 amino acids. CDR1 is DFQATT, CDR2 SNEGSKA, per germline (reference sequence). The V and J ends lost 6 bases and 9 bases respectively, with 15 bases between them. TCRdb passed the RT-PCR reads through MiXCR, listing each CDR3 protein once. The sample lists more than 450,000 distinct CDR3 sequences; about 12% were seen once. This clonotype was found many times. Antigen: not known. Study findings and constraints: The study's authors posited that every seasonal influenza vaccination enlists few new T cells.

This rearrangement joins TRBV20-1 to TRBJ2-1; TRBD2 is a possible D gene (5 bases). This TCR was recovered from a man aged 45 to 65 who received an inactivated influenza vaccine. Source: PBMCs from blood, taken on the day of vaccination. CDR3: CSATGGLFEQFF. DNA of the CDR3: TGCAGTGCCACGGGCGGACTTTTTGAGCAGTTCTTC.